These 14 T cell receptor beta chains came from one sample sequenced in a study of cytomegalovirus exposure and HLA in healthy donors. The PCR made use of 60 Vbeta and 13 Jbeta primers. Data came from immunoSEQ multiplex PCR; TCRdb stores just in-frame clones and leaves some out. In all, the sample yields tens of thousands of clones. The material sequenced was PBMCs. The receptors here all came from a woman aged 25-40 years in good health and CMV-seronegative.

The genes are TRBV5-1 and TRBJ1-2, with 7 bases identical to TRBD1. CDR1 SGHRS and CDR2 YFSETQ come from the germline V gene. The CDR3 runs to 15 residues. The V and J ends lost 0 bases and 5 bases, in that order; junction bases with no gene match: 7. The CDR3 region is CASSLAAGGSYGYTF. The CDR3 nucleotides are TGCGCCAGCAGCTTGGCGGCAGGGGGAAGTTATGGCTACACCTTC.

J is TRBJ2-1 and V is TRBV30; D unclear. The V end lost 1 base, the J end lost 5 bases, and 12 bases lay between the germline ends. CDR3 length: 14 residues. CDR1 is GTSNPN and CDR2 is SVGIG in the germline V gene (reference sequence). The CDR3 coding sequence is TGTGCCTGGAGTGGCACGGAGAAGGACAATGAGCAGTTCTTC. This translates into CAWSGTEKDNEQFF.

The V and J genes are TRBV5-1 and TRBJ2-7; 16 bases align to TRBD2. CDR3 length: 16 residues. Per germline, CDR1 SGHRS and CDR2 YFSETQ. The trim removed 4 bases at V and 7 bases at J, leaving 8 bases unmatched. CDR3 sequence (DNA): TGCGCCAGCAGCCCAGGGACTAGCGGGAGGGCGGGGGAGCAGTACTTC. Its protein product is CASSPGTSGRAGEQYF.

This chain uses TRBV9 with TRBJ2-5; no clear D gene. The CDR3 consists of 14 residues. Trimming cost V 0 bases and J 1 base, with 7 bases left between them. Germline-derived CDR1 and CDR2 are SGDLS and YYNGEE. The CDR3 here is CASSVGRGQETQYF. CDR3 DNA: TGTGCCAGCAGCGTAGGAAGAGGCCAAGAGACCCAGTACTTC.

V usage is TRBV6-1 and J usage is TRBJ1-3; D is perhaps TRBD1 (6 bases). Germline loops: CDR1 MNHNS, CDR2 SASEGT. The CDR3 consists of 15 residues. V was cut by 1 base and J by 0 bases, with 7 bases left in between. The CDR3: CASSEGTASGNTIYF. The CDR3 DNA reads TGTGCCAGCAGTGAAGGGACAGCCTCTGGAAACACCATATATTTT.

The rearrangement uses TRBV7-2 and TRBJ1-2; the D gene is possibly TRBD1 (6 bases). This CDR3 has 16 amino acids. In germline, CDR1 is SGHTA, CDR2 FQGNSA. V lost 5 bases and J lost 7, with 23 bases in between. The CDR3 protein is CASSLIGPGVGGGYTF. The CDR3 coding sequence is TGTGCCAGCAGCCTCATTGGCCCAGGGGTAGGTGGTGGCTACACCTTC.

This chain uses TRBV5-1 with TRBJ1-3; D is unclear. The ends were cut back, 0 bases at V and 4 bases at J, with 11 bases in the middle. The V gene's germline CDR1 is SGHRS and CDR2 YFSETQ. The CDR3 has 15 residues. This chain's CDR3 is CASSLEGGSGNTIYF. The DNA of the CDR3 is TGCGCCAGCAGCTTGGAAGGAGGTTCAGGAAACACCATATATTTT.

The rearrangement joins TRBV30 to TRBJ1-1, with 8 bases identical to TRBD1. Per the germline V gene, CDR1 is GTSNPN and CDR2 is SVGIG (reference sequence). Germline trimming cut 3 bases from V and 0 bases from J; bases unmatched to any gene: 6. The CDR3 loop spans 15 amino acids. CDR3 protein: CAWSPRDRMNTEAFF. DNA for the CDR3: TGTGCCTGGAGCCCCAGGGACAGGATGAACACTGAAGCTTTCTTT.

The V gene is TRBV30, the J gene TRBJ1-1; no firm D call. Germline V CDR1 and CDR2: GTSNPN, SVGIG (reference sequence). The CDR3 sequence is 13 residues long. Trimming left V 4 bases short and J 1 base short, with 10 bases between. The CDR3 nucleotides are TGTGCCTGGACTAGTGTCTCGAACACTGAAGCTTTCTTT. Protein: CAWTSVSNTEAFF.

The chain is built from TRBV6-5 and TRBJ1-1; TRBD1 is a possible D gene (6 bases). The length of the CDR3 is 13 residues. V was shortened by 6 bases and J by 2 bases, with 10 bases between the two germline ends. Germline CDR1 and CDR2: MNHEY and SVGAGI. The CDR3 DNA reads TGTGCCAGCAGAAACAGGGCCAACACTGAAGCTTTCTTT. As protein: CASRNRANTEAFF.

The genes are TRBV16 and TRBJ1-5, with D possibly TRBD1 on 5 matching bases. V was shortened by 6 bases and J by 4 bases, with 16 bases between the two germline ends. The CDR3 covers 15 residues. CDR1 is KGHSY and CDR2 is FQNENV in the germline V gene. CDR3 nucleotide sequence: TGTGCCAGCAGGCTTTCCGGGGGTACTAATCAGCCCCAGCATTTT. Translating it yields CASRLSGGTNQPQHF.

The rearrangement uses TRBV25-1 and TRBJ2-2, with 7 bases that match TRBD2. This CDR3 has 15 amino acids. J gave up 1 base and V 4 bases, and 3 bases lay outside the gene matches. In germline, CDR1 is MGHDK, CDR2 SYGVNS. Written as DNA, the CDR3 is TGTGCCAGCAGTGCAGCGGGGCTGAACACCGGGGAGCTGTTTTTT. Its protein is CASSAAGLNTGELFF.

J is TRBJ2-2 and V is TRBV19, with D perhaps matching TRBD2 (5 bases). This CDR3 is 15 amino acids long. V shed 4 bases and J shed 5 bases, with 14 bases lying between them. Germline values: CDR1 LNHDA, CDR2 SQIVND (reference sequence). CDR3: CASSTVMTGTGELFF. CDR3 in DNA: TGTGCCAGTAGTACCGTCATGACGGGAACCGGGGAGCTGTTTTTT.

This rearrangement joins TRBV19 to TRBJ1-6, with no clear D. CDR1 and CDR2 from the germline V gene are LNHDA and SQIVND (reference sequence). This CDR3 is 12 amino acids long. The V end lost 8 bases, the J end lost 4 bases, and 6 bases lay between the germline ends. In nucleotides, the CDR3 is TGTGCCAGTTCCAATTATAATTCACCCCTCCACTTT. This sequence encodes CASSNYNSPLHF.